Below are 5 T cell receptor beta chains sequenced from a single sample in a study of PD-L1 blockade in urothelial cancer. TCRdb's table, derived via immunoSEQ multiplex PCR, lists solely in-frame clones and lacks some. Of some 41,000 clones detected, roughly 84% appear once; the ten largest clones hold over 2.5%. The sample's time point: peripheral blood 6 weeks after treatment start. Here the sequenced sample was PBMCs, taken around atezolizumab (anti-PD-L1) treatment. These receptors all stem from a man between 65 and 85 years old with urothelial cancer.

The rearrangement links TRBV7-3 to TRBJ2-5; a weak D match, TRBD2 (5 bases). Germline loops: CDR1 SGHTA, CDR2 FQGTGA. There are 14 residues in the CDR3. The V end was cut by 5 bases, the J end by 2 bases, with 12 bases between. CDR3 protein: CASSPSGSQETQYF. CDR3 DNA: TGTGCCAGCAGCCCCAGCGGCTCTCAAGAGACCCAGTACTTC.

For the CDR3, the DNA is TGTGCTAGTGGTCCGGGACAGGAGAATCAGCCCCAGCATTTT. It translates to CASGPGQENQPQHF. The rearrangement joins TRBV12-5 to TRBJ1-5; 8 bases are shared with TRBD1. V gave up 5 bases and J gave up 4 bases; unmatched junction bases: 4. CDR1 LGHNT and CDR2 FRNRAP come from the germline V gene. The CDR3 spans 14 residues.

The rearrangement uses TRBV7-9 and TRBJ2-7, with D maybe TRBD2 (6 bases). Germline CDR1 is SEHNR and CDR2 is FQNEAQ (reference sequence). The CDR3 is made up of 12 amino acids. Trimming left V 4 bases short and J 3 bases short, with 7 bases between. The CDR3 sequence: CASSWGVYEQYF. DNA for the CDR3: TGTGCCAGCAGCTGGGGGGTCTACGAGCAGTACTTC.

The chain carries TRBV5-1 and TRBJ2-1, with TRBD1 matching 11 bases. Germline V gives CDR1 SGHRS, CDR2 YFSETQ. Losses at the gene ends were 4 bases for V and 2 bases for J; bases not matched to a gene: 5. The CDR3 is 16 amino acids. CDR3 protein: CASSGGTGGPYNEQFF. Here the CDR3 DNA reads TGCGCCAGCAGCGGGGGGACAGGGGGACCCTACAATGAGCAGTTCTTC.

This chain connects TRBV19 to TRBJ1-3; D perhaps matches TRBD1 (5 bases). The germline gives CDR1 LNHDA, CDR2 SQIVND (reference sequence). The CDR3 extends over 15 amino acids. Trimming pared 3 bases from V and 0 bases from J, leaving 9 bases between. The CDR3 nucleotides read TGTGCCAGTAGTATTACGGACATCTCTGGAAACACCATATATTTT. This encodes CASSITDISGNTIYF.